This paragraph reports one TCR beta chain. Its antigen remains unknown. Single viable CD3+CD4+CD8-CD45RO+ cells were sorted as the memory CD4+ T cells. After thawing, CD4+ T cells were positively selected. This CDR3 is built from 16 residues. The germline V gene encodes CDR1 PRHDT and CDR2 FYEKMQ (reference sequence). Trimming shortened V by 5 bases and J by 2 bases, and 18 bases separated the two germline ends. In the source study's methods: After removing out-of-frame reads, 2,204,828 distinct TCRbeta sequences remained. Profiled with immunoSEQ multiplex PCR; TCRdb holds only in-frame clones, not every one. From that table come the V and J calls and clone size; the DNA was used to work out D and trimming. The sample carries tens of thousands of clones, about 81% recorded once. These data come from a study of memory CD4+ T cells and cytomegalovirus serostatus. Overall study: This sample comes from healthy Belgian adults, under 10 CMV seropositive, approximately 24 seronegative. Study findings and constraints: About 40% of the roughly 150 known CMV-associated TCRbeta sequences appeared in CD4+ memory.

The receptor was derived from an adult in good health and CMV-seronegative. Sequenced sample: memory CD4+ T cells from blood. V is TRBV13 and J is TRBJ1-2, with D perhaps matching TRBD1 (6 bases). CDR3 sequence reads: CASSTALGGRNYGYTF. The CDR3 nucleotides read TGTGCCAGCAGCACCGCTCTGGGGGGCCGGAACTATGGCTACACCTTC.